The sequence of this T cell receptor beta chain was determined in a study of relationships among human T cell subsets. Study observations and caveats: Regulatory and Th2 subsets had few clones over 100 reads, unlike CD8+ cytotoxic cells.

Concerning this clonotype itself: What it binds is unknown.

The T cell receptor alpha and beta CDR3 regions were amplified from mRNA by semiquantitative ARM-PCR. ARM-PCR used tagged nested gene-specific primers, then communal superprimers for exponential amplification. From the multiplex PCR reads, TCRdb called clonotypes with MiXCR, one entry per CDR3 protein. The sample holds 7,000 to 8,500 distinct CDR3 sequences; 55% to 75% are singletons and the top ten take 40% to 65%. Anti-CD45RA microbeads isolated naive and transitional T cells from pooled CD4+ and CD8+ cells. T cell subsets were isolated with magnetic beads coated with subset-specific monoclonal antibodies. With 5 bases removed from V and 4 bases from J, the gap between germline ends came to 11 bases. Germline values: CDR1 SEHNR, CDR2 FQNEAQ (reference sequence). The CDR3 totals 13 residues.

The rearrangement links TRBV7-9 to TRBJ1-1; possibly TRBD1 for D (5 bases). The receptor was derived from a man aged 35 to 55 in good health. Input material: naive and transitional (CD45RA+) T cells sorted from blood. CDR3 sequence (DNA): TGTGCCAGCAGCATGGGACCTTCCACTGAAGCTTTCTTT. Translated: CASSMGPSTEAFF.